The next 8 T cell receptor beta chains were all read from a single sample in a study. TRBV12-4/TRBJ1-2 clonotypes were amplified with adaptor-ligated barcode primers. TCRdb redid the calling of the multiplex PCR reads with MiXCR, one entry per CDR3 protein. The table records 300 to 400 distinct CDR3 sequences, roughly 4.4% of them present only once. The sample was memory CD4+ T cells sorted from blood. Described subset: memory CD4+ T cells, CD4+CD45RO+CD25-. The receptors were gathered from a female donor with breast cancer.

This clonotype is deemed large (0.1 to 1%). This chain uses TRBV12-3 or TRBV12-4 with TRBJ1-2; 9 bases fit TRBD1. Losses at the gene ends were 6 bases for V and 8 bases for J; bases not matched to a gene: 10. The CDR3 length is 14 residues. CDR3 loop: CASSDPGQGYGYTF. The CDR3 DNA follows: TGTGCCAGCAGCGATCCGGGACAGGGTTACGGCTACACCTTC.

By share, this clonotype ranks as medium-sized. This chain joins TRBV12-3 or TRBV12-4 and TRBJ1-2; 10 bases fit TRBD1. This CDR3 has 14 residues. The V segment lost 5 bases and the J segment 6 bases; nucleotides outside the gene matches: 6. The CDR3 nucleotides read TGTGCCAGCAGTCCCTTTGGGACAGGGGATGGCTACACCTTC. Its protein product is CASSPFGTGDGYTF.

This clonotype is labeled as large (0.1 to 1%). This chain uses TRBV12-3 or TRBV12-4 with TRBJ1-2, with D unclear. This CDR3 is 12 amino acids long. The V end was cut by 5 bases, the J end by 10 bases, with 14 bases between. The CDR3 loop is CASSTTDAAYTF. CDR3 sequence (DNA): TGTGCCAGCAGTACCACGGACGCAGCCTACACCTTC.

This clonotype is large in the sample. The rearrangement joins TRBV12-3 or TRBV12-4 to TRBJ1-2, with D unclear. The CDR3 spans 11 residues. The V end was cut by 9 bases, the J end by 1 base, with 6 bases between. The CDR3 coding sequence is TGTGCCAGTCAGGATAACTATGGCTACACCTTC. It translates to CASQDNYGYTF.

Sample share makes this clonotype medium-sized. One junction end disagrees with the germline gene, perhaps due to a read error. The chain recombines TRBV12-3 or TRBV12-4 with TRBJ1-2; D is unclear. This CDR3 comprises 11 residues. The CDR3 DNA follows: TGTGCCAGCAGGAATCAACAAGGGCCCTACTTC. The encoded protein is CASRNQQGPYF.

This clonotype is medium-sized in the sample. The rearrangement uses TRBV12-3 or TRBV12-4 and TRBJ1-2; tentative D call: TRBD1 (6 bases). The CDR3 has 14 residues. V was clipped by 6 bases and J by 0 bases, with 11 bases between them. CDR3 loop: CASRQGMANYGYTF. In DNA form, the CDR3 reads TGTGCCAGCAGACAGGGAATGGCTAACTATGGCTACACCTTC.

This clonotype is deemed large (0.1 to 1%). V and J are TRBV12-3 or TRBV12-4 and TRBJ1-2; a weak D match, TRBD1 (5 bases). V dropped 3 bases and J dropped 5 bases, with 13 bases sitting between them. This CDR3 spans 14 amino acids. CDR3 DNA: TGTGCCAGCAGTTTCGCCAGGGAGCCTTATGGCTACACCTTC. Amino acids: CASSFAREPYGYTF.

This clonotype qualifies as large. The V call is TRBV12-3 or TRBV12-4, the J call TRBJ1-2; D gene uncertain. Trimming left V 0 bases short and J 0 bases short, with 8 bases between. The CDR3 covers 15 residues. CDR3 amino acids: CASSLADGPNYGYTF. The DNA of the CDR3 is TGTGCCAGCAGTTTAGCGGACGGCCCTAACTATGGCTACACCTTC.